The rows below give T cell receptor beta chains drawn from one sample of a study of control samples from healthy donors and cancer patients. Method: immunoSEQ multiplex PCR; TCRdb's copy keeps in-frame clones and lacks some. Altogether 90,000 to 140,000 clones are present, roughly four fifths being singletons, with the ten largest covering 13%. Sequenced input: blood. All receptors come from a woman aged 45 to 65 in good health. Both conserved end residues are part of each CDR3. Fields, in order: CDR3 protein, D gene, J gene, V gene. The D gene is left open where the match is weak.

CDR3aa: CASSLAGVETQYF
d_gene: TRBD2
j_gene: TRBJ2-5
v_gene: TRBV6-5

CDR3aa: CASSFPGGETQYF
d_gene: TRBD2
j_gene: TRBJ2-5
v_gene: TRBV5-4

CDR3aa: CARQGGEGSYNEQFF
d_gene: TRBD2
j_gene: TRBJ2-1
v_gene: TRBV30

CDR3aa: CASSLESSPRNQPQHF
d_gene: .
j_gene: TRBJ1-5
v_gene: TRBV28

CDR3aa: CATSELDVNTGELFF
d_gene: .
j_gene: TRBJ2-2
v_gene: TRBV24-1

CDR3aa: CASSARTGARGAFF
d_gene: TRBD1
j_gene: TRBJ1-1
v_gene: TRBV27

CDR3aa: CASSIEGRGGEKLFF
d_gene: .
j_gene: TRBJ1-4
v_gene: TRBV19

CDR3aa: CASSQEGGYEQYF
d_gene: .
j_gene: TRBJ2-7
v_gene: TRBV4-1

CDR3aa: CASSSTGATGEQFF
d_gene: .
j_gene: TRBJ2-1
v_gene: TRBV7-8

CDR3aa: CASPDGRYGYTF
d_gene: .
j_gene: TRBJ1-2
v_gene: TRBV10-1

CDR3aa: CASSYSRTAYGYTF
d_gene: .
j_gene: TRBJ1-2
v_gene: TRBV6-2/TRBV6-3

CDR3aa: CASSYGQYASTIYF
d_gene: .
j_gene: TRBJ1-3
v_gene: TRBV6-2/TRBV6-3

CDR3aa: CASSLNRNTEAFF
d_gene: .
j_gene: TRBJ1-1
v_gene: TRBV7-3

CDR3aa: CASSLGQVNQPQHF
d_gene: TRBD1
j_gene: TRBJ1-5
v_gene: TRBV28

CDR3aa: CASSEGSRTGNTIYF
d_gene: .
j_gene: TRBJ1-3
v_gene: TRBV25-1

CDR3aa: CASKLRVDTEAFF
d_gene: .
j_gene: TRBJ1-1
v_gene: TRBV5-4

CDR3aa: CASSQIGGRYNEQFF
d_gene: .
j_gene: TRBJ2-1
v_gene: TRBV4-3

CDR3aa: CASSYRTSGGDEQFF
d_gene: TRBD2
j_gene: TRBJ2-1
v_gene: TRBV6-2/TRBV6-3

CDR3aa: CASSLGGSAGTQYF
d_gene: .
j_gene: TRBJ2-5
v_gene: TRBV7-3

CDR3aa: CASSDSGGAFNEQFF
d_gene: .
j_gene: TRBJ2-1
v_gene: TRBV6-4

CDR3aa: CASSYTPSLTGELFF
d_gene: .
j_gene: TRBJ2-2
v_gene: TRBV6-5

CDR3aa: CASGPTGTGHEQYF
d_gene: TRBD1
j_gene: TRBJ2-7
v_gene: TRBV27

CDR3aa: CASSYAPGAAGYTF
d_gene: .
j_gene: TRBJ1-2
v_gene: TRBV6-6

CDR3aa: CASSFYSGSGANVLTF
d_gene: .
j_gene: TRBJ2-6
v_gene: TRBV27

CDR3aa: CASSSNGGRDTEAFF
d_gene: .
j_gene: TRBJ1-1
v_gene: TRBV7-3

CDR3aa: CASGGLAGPLAPYNEQFF
d_gene: TRBD2
j_gene: TRBJ2-1
v_gene: TRBV2

CDR3aa: CASSYPSDRLHNSPLHF
d_gene: TRBD1
j_gene: TRBJ1-6
v_gene: TRBV6-2/TRBV6-3

CDR3aa: CASGLEPGLSVTEAFF
d_gene: .
j_gene: TRBJ1-1
v_gene: TRBV12-5

CDR3aa: CASSQTGQSGYTF
d_gene: .
j_gene: TRBJ1-2
v_gene: TRBV3-1/TRBV3-2

CDR3aa: CASSLDGYEQYF
d_gene: .
j_gene: TRBJ2-7
v_gene: TRBV5-4

CDR3aa: CASRIQGGDEQFF
d_gene: .
j_gene: TRBJ2-1
v_gene: TRBV27

CDR3aa: CSVTPGQGTNEKLFF
d_gene: TRBD1
j_gene: TRBJ1-4
v_gene: TRBV29-1

CDR3aa: CASSHVRGTEAFF
d_gene: .
j_gene: TRBJ1-1
v_gene: TRBV19

CDR3aa: CASRAGGSNTGELFF
d_gene: TRBD2
j_gene: TRBJ2-2
v_gene: TRBV2

CDR3aa: CSALGQGDGYTF
d_gene: TRBD1
j_gene: TRBJ1-2
v_gene: TRBV29-1

CDR3aa: CASSGTGFLYEQYF
d_gene: TRBD1
j_gene: TRBJ2-7
v_gene: TRBV2

CDR3aa: CEGSNDGTGELFF
d_gene: .
j_gene: TRBJ2-2
v_gene: TRBV7-9

CDR3aa: CASSSLLNNEQFF
d_gene: .
j_gene: TRBJ2-1
v_gene: TRBV19

CDR3aa: CASSFNGGRAKNIQYF
d_gene: TRBD2
j_gene: TRBJ2-4
v_gene: TRBV11-3

CDR3aa: CASTDMGLVVGTQYF
d_gene: TRBD2
j_gene: TRBJ2-5
v_gene: TRBV2

CDR3aa: CASSADSSYEQYF
d_gene: .
j_gene: TRBJ2-7
v_gene: TRBV5-1

CDR3aa: CASRPATGSLSYEQYF
d_gene: TRBD1
j_gene: TRBJ2-7
v_gene: TRBV19

CDR3aa: CASSLSLAGGYNEQFF
d_gene: TRBD2
j_gene: TRBJ2-1
v_gene: TRBV27

CDR3aa: CASSQEHRFMGGYTF
d_gene: .
j_gene: TRBJ1-2
v_gene: TRBV14

CDR3aa: CSGGEIGYGYTF
d_gene: .
j_gene: TRBJ1-2
v_gene: TRBV29-1

CDR3aa: CASAGQATPYEQYF
d_gene: TRBD1
j_gene: TRBJ2-7
v_gene: TRBV18

CDR3aa: CAIRARTAEYVSGNTIYF
d_gene: .
j_gene: TRBJ1-3
v_gene: TRBV10-3

CDR3aa: CASSQEHGTGGGYTF
d_gene: TRBD1
j_gene: TRBJ1-2
v_gene: TRBV4-3